These 10 T cell receptor beta chains share one sample of origin, sequenced in a study of Ad26.COV2.S vaccination and SARS-CoV-2 variants. Using immunoSEQ multiplex PCR, the repertoire was profiled, and TCRdb retains in-frame clones only, with some absent. The repertoire includes 300,000 to 450,000 clones, about 91% of them detected once, and 3% to 5% sits in the top ten. The sample consisted of peripheral blood, taken after recovery from COVID-19. The receptors originated from a human donor who had recovered from COVID-19.

This chain links TRBV5-1 with TRBJ1-2; TRBD1 agrees at 8 bases. J was trimmed by 2 bases and V by 0 bases; bases with no gene match: 6. This CDR3 comprises 16 residues. The germline V gene encodes CDR1 SGHRS and CDR2 YFSETQ. DNA for the CDR3: TGCGCCAGCAGCTTGGACGGACAGGGAATCAACTATGGCTACACCTTC. Translated, it gives CASSLDGQGINYGYTF.

J is TRBJ2-7 and V is TRBV2; unclear D gene. V lost 7 bases to trimming and J lost 5 bases, with 15 bases between them. The CDR3 has 13 residues. Germline lookup yields CDR1 SNHLY and CDR2 FYNNEI. CDR3 residues: CASNTRLGDEQYF. CDR3 sequence (DNA): TGTGCCAGCAACACACGCCTTGGGGACGAGCAGTACTTC.

This clone was observed once. The chain couples TRBV29-1 to TRBJ1-2; D remains unclear. This CDR3 spans 12 amino acids. CDR1 is SQVTM and CDR2 is ANQGSEA in the germline V gene. The germline V and J ends were trimmed by 5 bases and 10 bases, with 17 bases remaining between them. CDR3 nucleotides: TGCAGCGTTTACGACCCAGGTGGGCTCTACACCTTC. This translates into CSVYDPGGLYTF.

The rearrangement uses TRBV10-3 and TRBJ1-1; D remains ambiguous. Trimming shortened V by 0 bases and J by 7 bases, and 12 bases separated the two germline ends. The germline V gene encodes CDR1 ENHRY and CDR2 SYGVKD. This CDR3 has 14 amino acids. The CDR3, as DNA: TGTGCCATCAGTGAGTCAGGCCGGGCAGGTGAAGCTTTCTTT. Translated, it gives CAISESGRAGEAFF.

V and J are TRBV9 and TRBJ1-4; no clear D gene. The CDR3 length is 14 residues. Germline values: CDR1 SGDLS, CDR2 YYNGEE. Deletions cut 4 bases from V and 7 bases from J, with 14 bases between. The CDR3 coding sequence is TGTGCCAGCAGCCTTGGAGGAGTAAGTGAAAAACTGTTTTTT. Its translation: CASSLGGVSEKLFF.

The chain has TRBV2 and TRBJ1-5; D not certain. This CDR3 is built from 14 residues. Germline CDR1 reads SNHLY; CDR2 reads FYNNEI. Trimming took 7 bases from V and 6 from J, leaving 16 bases between them. In DNA, the CDR3 is TGTGCCAGCATCGAGAACGGAGGTACTCAGCCCCAGCATTTT. Translation: CASIENGGTQPQHF.

In this sample, this clone is medium-sized. V is TRBV7-9 and J is TRBJ1-6, with 7 nucleotides matching TRBD1. The CDR3 has 17 residues. Germline CDR1 SEHNR, CDR2 FQNEAQ (reference sequence). V gave up 4 bases and J gave up 6 bases; unmatched junction bases: 12. The CDR3 spells CASSSHDRQGVNSPLHF. CDR3 nucleotides: TGTGCCAGCAGCTCACATGATCGACAGGGAGTTAATTCACCCCTCCACTTT.

Only one count was recorded for this clone. The J gene is TRBJ2-5, the V gene TRBV10-3, with D perhaps TRBD1 (6 bases). V lost 2 bases to trimming and J lost 2 bases, with 12 bases between them. Germline V gene lookup returns CDR1 ENHRY and CDR2 SYGVKD. This CDR3 has 15 residues. The CDR3 DNA is TGTGCCATCAGTGAGGGCGACAGGCTACAAGAGACCCAGTACTTC. Its protein is CAISEGDRLQETQYF.

This chain uses TRBV7-6 with TRBJ1-1, with D possibly being TRBD1 (6 bases). The V end lost 1 base, the J end lost 4 bases, and 7 bases lay between the germline ends. Germline CDR1 is SGHVS and CDR2 is FNYEAQ. The CDR3 sequence is 13 residues long. CDR3 in amino acids: CASSLDRATEAFF. CDR3 coding DNA: TGTGCCAGCAGCTTAGACAGGGCCACTGAAGCTTTCTTT.

This chain connects TRBV5-6 to TRBJ2-2, with D tentatively TRBD1 or TRBD2 (5 bases each). CDR3 length: 13 amino acids. Germline V gene data show CDR1 as SGHDT and CDR2 as YYEEEE. V was clipped by 5 bases and J by 8 bases, with 13 bases between them. Written as DNA, the CDR3 is TGTGCCAGCAGACCGGGGCCGATGGGGGAGCTGTTTTTT. Protein: CASRPGPMGELFF.